Each of the 30 T cell receptor beta chains below was sequenced from the same sample in a study of early T cells in non-severe SARS-CoV-2 infection. From the 5' RACE reads, TCRdb called clonotypes with MiXCR, one entry per CDR3 protein. This table has about 110,000 distinct CDR3 sequences, roughly 10% appearing once. Sequenced: whole blood. These receptors all come from an adult who was a healthcare worker with PCR-confirmed SARS-CoV-2 infection or an uninfected control (not recorded which).

The gene calls are TRBV20-1 and TRBJ2-3, with 13 bases that match TRBD2. CDR1 and CDR2 (germline): DFQATT, SNEGSKA (reference sequence). V lost 4 bases to trimming and J lost 3 bases; unmatched junction nucleotides: 1. CDR3 length: 14 amino acids. The CDR3 DNA sequence: TGCAGTGCTACGACTAGCGGGAGGACAGATACGCAGTATTTT. Protein sequence: CSATTSGRTDTQYF.

In its sample, this clonotype was seen a few times. This chain joins TRBV28 and TRBJ1-3; no reliable D call. The CDR3 runs 17 residues. V shed 4 bases and J shed 1 base, with 17 bases lying between them. CDR1 MDHEN and CDR2 SYDVKM come from the germline V gene. CDR3 sequence: CASSSPWTDGSGNTIYF. CDR3 nucleotide sequence: TGTGCCAGCAGTTCCCCATGGACGGATGGTTCTGGAAACACCATATATTTT.

The chain employs TRBV7-2 and TRBJ2-1; tentative D call: TRBD1 (5 bases). The germline V gene has CDR1 SGHTA and CDR2 FQGNSA. V was trimmed by 5 bases and J by 10 bases, leaving 15 bases between them. The CDR3 spans 13 residues. The CDR3 spells CASSPRLWGEQFF. Here the CDR3 DNA reads TGTGCCAGCAGCCCCCGTCTCTGGGGCGAGCAGTTCTTC.

This clonotype was observed at least ten times. The chain couples TRBV5-1 to TRBJ2-7, with a tentative D call TRBD2 (5 bases). Between the trimmed V and J ends, which lost 4 bases and 2 bases, there was a span of 13 bases. This CDR3 is 14 amino acids long. Germline V gene lookup returns CDR1 SGHRS and CDR2 YFSETQ. CDR3 sequence reads: CASSRGSVTYEQYF. In DNA, the CDR3 is TGCGCCAGCAGCCGGGGTAGCGTAACCTACGAGCAGTACTTC.

V usage is TRBV6-1 and J usage is TRBJ2-1, with a tentative D call TRBD2 (6 bases). The V gene lost 8 bases and the J gene lost 9 bases, with 14 bases spanning the gap. Germline lookup yields CDR1 MNHNS and CDR2 SASEGT. The CDR3 length is 12 residues. In DNA, the CDR3 is TGTGCCAGCCGGGAGCAGAGCGGTGAGCAGTTCTTC. Translated, it gives CASREQSGEQFF.

As regards this clonotype: This may arise from a read error, as a much more abundant clone is one base away. V is TRBV6-5 and J is TRBJ1-6, with D perhaps matching TRBD1 (6 bases). This CDR3 spans 14 amino acids. Germline CDR1 reads MNHEY; CDR2 reads SVGAGI. The CDR3 DNA sequence: TGTGCCAGCAGTTACTCACAGGGTAGCTCACCCCCCCACTTT. Translation: CASSYSQGSSPPHF.

This clonotype has more than one count but fewer than ten. The rearrangement uses TRBV9 and TRBJ2-1; 7 bases match TRBD2. The CDR3 has 15 residues. In germline, CDR1 is SGDLS, CDR2 YYNGEE. J lost 8 bases, V lost 0 bases, and 8 bases had no gene match. CDR3 region: CASSVAARGVDEQFF. CDR3 in DNA: TGTGCCAGCAGCGTAGCGGCCCGGGGGGTCGATGAGCAGTTCTTC.

This clonotype has more than one count but fewer than ten. The rearrangement links TRBV2 to TRBJ2-2; 11 nucleotides align to TRBD2. Germline CDR1 SNHLY, CDR2 FYNNEI. Losses at the gene ends were 3 bases for V and 4 bases for J; bases not matched to a gene: 4. This CDR3 is 16 amino acids long. The CDR3 reads CASSDPSGRITGELFF. CDR3 DNA: TGTGCCAGCAGTGACCCTAGCGGGAGGATCACCGGGGAGCTGTTTTTT.

The V and J genes are TRBV5-4 and TRBJ2-1; D is unresolved. V was cut by 2 bases and J by 5 bases, with 8 bases left in between. CDR1 is SGHNT, CDR2 YYREEE, per germline (reference sequence). CDR3 length equals 13 residues. The CDR3 here is CASSFNRHNEQFF. CDR3 nucleotide sequence: TGTGCCAGCAGCTTTAACAGACACAATGAGCAGTTCTTC.

This clonotype was seen a handful of times. The rearrangement uses TRBV12-3 or TRBV12-4 and TRBJ2-7, with 11 bases matching TRBD2. The V segment lost 3 bases and the J segment 1 base; nucleotides outside the gene matches: 2. This CDR3 is built from 15 residues. Here the CDR3 reads CASSLASGRSYEQYF. Written as DNA, the CDR3 is TGTGCCAGCAGTTTGGCTAGCGGGAGGTCCTACGAGCAGTACTTC.

This clonotype occurred a few times. The chain employs TRBV5-1 and TRBJ2-1; either TRBD1 or TRBD2 may supply D (5 bases each). This CDR3 is 18 amino acids long. Germline CDR1 reads SGHRS; CDR2 reads YFSETQ. Trimming pared 4 bases from V and 3 bases from J, leaving 23 bases between. Here the CDR3 DNA reads TGCGCCAGCAGCGCCGGGACCTTAGGATCCGCCTTCTACAATGAGCAGTTCTTC. Its translation: CASSAGTLGSAFYNEQFF. The whole variable domain, filled in from reference TRBV5-1 and TRBJ2-1, reads KAGVTQTPRYLIKTRGQQVTLSCSPISGHRSVSWYQQTPGQGLQFLFEYFSETQRNKGNFPGRFSGRQFSNSRSEMNVSTLELGDSALYLCASSAGTLGSAFYNEQFFGPGTRLTVL.

This clonotype was counted at least ten times. The chain carries TRBV12-3 or TRBV12-4 and TRBJ1-4; 7 bases map to TRBD1. The CDR3 length is 16 residues. With V trimmed by 5 bases and J by 5 bases, 11 bases remained unmatched. CDR3 protein: CASSPRGATGNEKLFF. CDR3 coding DNA: TGTGCCAGCAGTCCACGAGGGGCGACAGGGAATGAAAAACTGTTTTTT.

The table lists this clonotype with many counts. The chain recombines TRBV7-8 with TRBJ2-1; D not resolved. Deletions cut 5 bases from V and 5 bases from J, with 10 bases between. CDR3 length equals 13 residues. CDR1 is SGHVS, CDR2 FQNEAQ, per germline. The CDR3 DNA sequence: TGTGCCAGCAGCACCCAACTAAACAATGAGCAGTTCTTC. Encoded protein: CASSTQLNNEQFF.

In this sample, this clonotype turned up many times. The chain joins TRBV3-1 to TRBJ1-1; no reliable D call. The CDR3 consists of 13 residues. The V gene's germline CDR1 is LGHDT and CDR2 YNNKEL (reference sequence). V gave up 1 base and J gave up 6 bases, with 9 bases separating them. The CDR3 DNA is TGTGCCAGCAGCCAAGGGCCGGTCGCTGAAGCTTTCTTT. It encodes CASSQGPVAEAFF.

This clonotype was counted a few times. This chain joins TRBV6-6 and TRBJ2-1, with TRBD1 matching 7 bases. The CDR3 runs 12 residues. Germline CDR1 and CDR2: MNHNY and SVGAGI (reference sequence). The trim removed 6 bases at V and 7 bases at J, leaving 3 bases unmatched. The CDR3 nucleotides read TGTGCCAGCAGAACAGGGGATAATGAGCAGTTCTTC. It encodes CASRTGDNEQFF.

This clonotype was counted at least ten times. V and J are TRBV5-5 and TRBJ2-5; weak D call: TRBD1 (5 bases). V dropped 3 bases and J dropped 5 bases, with 11 bases sitting between them. Germline CDR1 reads SGHKS; CDR2 reads YYEKEE (reference sequence). The CDR3 sequence is 13 residues long. CDR3 protein: CASSSQGKETQYF. The DNA of the CDR3 is TGTGCCAGCAGCTCGCAGGGAAAGGAGACCCAGTACTTC.

The CDR3 sequence is CASSLPDRATEAFF. DNA of the CDR3: TGTGCCAGCAGCTTACCGGACAGGGCAACTGAAGCTTTCTTT. This rearrangement joins TRBV7-9 to TRBJ1-1, with 8 bases that match TRBD1. This CDR3 is built from 14 residues. Germline V CDR1 and CDR2: SEHNR, FQNEAQ (reference sequence). After removal of 2 bases from V and 5 bases from J, the junction contained 4 bases not matched to a gene.

CDR3 amino acids: CASSLVRGLLLEQYF. The CDR3 DNA sequence: TGTGCCAGCAGCTTAGTCCGGGGGCTCCTCCTCGAGCAGTACTTC. The chain joins TRBV11-2 to TRBJ2-7; D might be TRBD1 or TRBD2, each matching 6 bases. The germline V and J ends were trimmed by 1 base and 6 bases, with 16 bases remaining between them. CDR1 is SGHAT and CDR2 is FQNNGV in the germline V gene. The CDR3 sequence is 15 residues long.

The rearrangement joins TRBV29-1 to TRBJ1-1; a weak D match, TRBD1 (6 bases). V shed 5 bases and J shed 1 base, with 11 bases lying between them. The CDR3 sequence is 13 residues long. The germline V gene has CDR1 SQVTM and CDR2 ANQGSEA. The CDR3 loop reads CSVRQTGNTEAFF. The CDR3, as DNA: TGCAGCGTTAGACAGACAGGGAACACTGAAGCTTTCTTT.

This clonotype showed up many times. The genes are TRBV7-9 and TRBJ2-7, with a tentative D call TRBD2 (6 bases). CDR1 is SEHNR and CDR2 is FQNEAQ in the germline V gene (reference sequence). With 5 bases removed from V and 2 bases from J, the gap between germline ends came to 13 bases. The CDR3 length is 14 residues. As DNA, the CDR3 is TGTGCCAGCAGCCCGGCGGGGCATCCCTACGAGCAGTACTTC. This translates into CASSPAGHPYEQYF.

This clonotype came up many times. The chain uses TRBV5-1 and TRBJ2-2; D gene unclear. The germline gives CDR1 SGHRS, CDR2 YFSETQ. The ends were cut back, 0 bases at V and 6 bases at J, with 15 bases in the middle. The CDR3 loop spans 16 amino acids. The CDR3 loop is CASSLAASGLAGELFF. The DNA of the CDR3 is TGCGCCAGCAGCTTGGCAGCGTCTGGATTGGCCGGGGAGCTGTTTTTT.

This clonotype was seen only a few times. The V and J genes are TRBV7-7 and TRBJ2-5, with 11 bases aligning to TRBD1. Germline-derived CDR1 and CDR2 are SSHAT and FNYEAQ (reference sequence). J lost 6 bases, V lost 1 base, and 7 bases had no gene match. This CDR3 has 16 residues. CDR3 sequence (DNA): TGTGCCAGCAGCTTAGGTTTCGGGACAGGGGGAAAGACCCAGTACTTC. Its protein product is CASSLGFGTGGKTQYF.

This clonotype was observed many times. The rearrangement links TRBV27 to TRBJ2-3; TRBD1 might be the D (6 bases). Germline-derived CDR1 and CDR2 are MNHEY and SMNVEV (reference sequence). The V and J ends lost 5 bases and 11 bases respectively, with 14 bases between them. This CDR3 contains 12 residues. The CDR3 nucleotides read TGTGCCAGCAGTGCGAACAGGGCCGAGCAGTATTTT. It specifies CASSANRAEQYF.

CDR3 sequence reads: CASGTLNTEAFF. CDR3 sequence (DNA): TGTGCCAGTGGGACTTTGAACACTGAAGCTTTCTTT. The chain carries TRBV6-6 and TRBJ1-1; D perhaps matches TRBD1 (5 bases). The CDR3 consists of 12 residues. CDR1 is MNHNY and CDR2 is SVGAGI in the germline V gene (reference sequence). Trimming removed 9 bases at V and 0 bases at J, with 8 bases between.

Many counts were recorded for this clonotype. J is TRBJ2-7 and V is TRBV12-3 or TRBV12-4; D gene uncertain. V lost 6 bases to trimming and J lost 2 bases, with 11 bases between them. This CDR3 has 13 residues. The CDR3 region is CASSRGATYEQYF. The CDR3 nucleotides read TGTGCCAGCAGCCGTGGCGCCACCTACGAGCAGTACTTC.

This clonotype was seen ten or more times. The DNA of the CDR3 is TGTGCCAGCAGCCGTAGACTAGTAGGGGCCTACGAGCAGTACTTC. Protein: CASSRRLVGAYEQYF. The chain combines TRBV6-6 with TRBJ2-7; the D gene is possibly TRBD2 (6 bases). The CDR3 is 15 amino acids. V was trimmed by 6 bases and J by 2 bases, leaving 17 bases between them. Germline V gene data show CDR1 as MNHNY and CDR2 as SVGAGI (reference sequence).

In this sample, this clonotype turned up a few times. The chain combines TRBV7-6 with TRBJ2-1, with D perhaps being TRBD1 or TRBD2 (5 bases each). There are 14 residues in the CDR3. V lost 0 bases, J lost 10 bases, and 13 bases lay in between. Germline CDR1 reads SGHVS; CDR2 reads FNYEAQ. The DNA of the CDR3 is TGTGCCAGCAGCTTAGCGCAGGTATGGGACGAGCAGTTCTTC. Translation: CASSLAQVWDEQFF.

There are many counts of this clonotype. This chain links TRBV6-5 with TRBJ1-5, with 8 bases aligning to TRBD1. Unmatched junction bases numbered 8, after V lost 5 bases and J lost 8 bases. The CDR3 is 14 amino acids. The germline gives CDR1 MNHEY, CDR2 SVGAGI. The CDR3 sequence is CASSTGQGAKPQHF. The CDR3 DNA follows: TGTGCCAGCAGTACAGGACAGGGAGCGAAGCCCCAGCATTTT.

This clonotype appeared a few times. V is TRBV28 and J is TRBJ1-1; D is undetermined. The CDR3 consists of 15 residues. Trimming took off 3 bases at V and 1 base at J, with 12 bases between the two ends. CDR1 and CDR2 from the germline V gene are MDHEN and SYDVKM. The CDR3 loop reads CASSFVKSRNTEAFF. In nucleotides, the CDR3 is TGTGCCAGCAGTTTCGTTAAATCCAGGAACACTGAAGCTTTCTTT.

The rearrangement uses TRBV5-1 and TRBJ2-1, with 7 positions matching TRBD2. Germline trimming cut 0 bases from V and 7 bases from J; bases unmatched to any gene: 4. The CDR3 runs to 14 residues. The germline CDR1 and CDR2 sequences are SGHRS and YFSETQ. Here the CDR3 reads CASSLEASGNEQFF. Here the CDR3 DNA reads TGCGCCAGCAGCTTGGAGGCTAGCGGAAATGAGCAGTTCTTC. The variable domain in full, completed from reference TRBV5-1 and TRBJ2-1, reads KAGVTQTPRYLIKTRGQQVTLSCSPISGHRSVSWYQQTPGQGLQFLFEYFSETQRNKGNFPGRFSGRQFSNSRSEMNVSTLELGDSALYLCASSLEASGNEQFFGPGTRLTVL.